A selection of T cell receptor beta chains follows, all from one sample in a study of T cell responses to AZD1222 COVID-19 vaccine. TCRdb's table, derived via immunoSEQ multiplex PCR, lists solely in-frame clones and lacks some. The sample consists of roughly 150,000 clones, approximately 90% of them appearing once. Sequences were derived from peripheral blood, sampled on day 0 of MenACWY control vaccination. The receptors come from an adult in good health. Both conserved end residues are part of each CDR3.

cdr3_length	v_call	cdr3_aa
18	TRBV5-5	CASSLRRKRDTGIYEQYF
16	TRBV18	CASSDWSRGAPGGYTF
16	TRBV5-1	CASSLGLAGVKNEQYF
16	TRBV6-1	CASSGDATPGNQPQHF
15	TRBV6-6	CASSYSAGGRSPLHF
13	TRBV6-5	CASIRGSGTEAFF
17	TRBV5-1	CASSLFPLAGGADTQYF
14	TRBV5-1	CASSFYSSYNEQFF
13	TRBV2	CASSPRGRTEAFF
16	TRBV9	CASSPRGSGGPGEQFF
14	TRBV28	CASRPVQIEYGYTF
15	TRBV9	CASSAYWGHTNEQFF
16	TRBV29-1	CSVDQITSGVTDTQYF
13	TRBV13	CASSLGLLNIQYF
13	TRBV30	CAWRSSGSETQYF
15	TRBV11-3	CASSLDPQGAYEQYF
17	TRBV19	CASSMDAGAAGRHEQYF
15	TRBV4-2	CASSQDLASNTEAFF
13	TRBV4-3	CASSQDPPAGAFF
16	TRBV5-5	CASSLYYMASYNEQFF
13	TRBV12-3/TRBV12-4	CASSFGIYNEQFF
15	TRBV5-1	CASRAGPGSYNEQFF
17	TRBV11-3	CASSPTSGGTATDTQYF
13	TRBV5-4	CASSLDRKDEQFF
14	TRBV5-1	CASSLRGSDYGYTF
13	TRBV7-2	CASSSNRGDTQYF
16	TRBV4-2	CASSQPLAGASYEQYF
15	TRBV27	CASSNSRDAYNEQFF
16	TRBV3-1/TRBV3-2	CASSPGGAYSGNTIYF
15	TRBV19	CASSIFGGESQPQHF
16	TRBV10-3	CAISESAGGSHTEAFF
13	TRBV10-1	CASSESRTGELFF
14	TRBV4-3	CASSQGRRNTEAFF
13	TRBV12-3/TRBV12-4	CASRPTAYYGYTF
14	TRBV4-1	CASSFIGENTEAFF
11	TRBV9	CASSTGGGQFF
16	TRBV5-1	CASSPRSAGSYNEQFF
15	TRBV11-3	CASSSRTDYPNEQFF
15	TRBV11-3	CASSPGQERSYEQYF
12	TRBV28	CASSWTGPEAFF
16	TRBV19	CASSPGQGKTKNIQYF
16	TRBV18	CASSPLNTLNTGELFF
15	TRBV7-9	CASSSGGGSSYEQYF
15	TRBV4-3	CASSQIGPSNYGYTF
16	TRBV7-3	CASNHIVEGTEETQYF
15	TRBV11-2	CASSLSKGAIYEQYF
14	TRBV28	CASSLIQPQETQYF
16	TRBV19	CASSFRDRGPNTEAFF
16	TRBV7-2	CASRPRDRGWNTEAFF